This T cell receptor (beta chain) was sequenced during a study of cytomegalovirus exposure and HLA in healthy donors. The study, taken as a whole, reports: A later analysis by the authors found several of the most significant clusters apparently linked to common viral pathogens. Segments of the TCR beta V type were, in most cases, productive about 87% or about 30% of the time in an earlier analysis. It was reported that TCR beta sequences correctly inferred the HLA-A and HLA-B alleles for most subjects. Sequencing likely generated an artifact that appeared as a cluster of highly shared sequence variants.

V was trimmed by 5 bases and J by 6 bases, leaving 16 bases between them. Looked up from germline, CDR1 is SEHNR and CDR2 is FQNEAQ (reference sequence). The CDR3 is 14 residues long. Researchers ran the PCR with 60 Vbeta and 13 Jbeta primers. Sequencing was performed with immunoSEQ multiplex PCR; in TCRdb, only in-frame clones are kept and a portion is missing. The table has about 260,000 clones, more than 55% seen once. This clone is a singleton in its sample. The antigen remains undetermined. J is TRBJ1-2 and V is TRBV7-9, with D possibly being TRBD1 (5 bases). The receptor's source is a female donor in good health and CMV-seronegative. What was sequenced was PBMCs. The CDR3 region has the DNA TGTGCCAGCAGCCATGATGCTTACAGGAATGGCTACACCTTC. Amino acid sequence: CASSHDAYRNGYTF.